The 10 T cell receptor beta chains below come from one sample, sequenced in a study of blood T cell repertoires in COVID-19 (dated by TCRdb to 2019 to 2021). The method was the immunoSEQ multiplex PCR assay. TCRdb mirrors the immuneACCESS table, restricted to in-frame sequences. Some clones are absent from its copies; in checked studies, under half trace to an unresolved V gene, and the reason for the others is unknown. Across this sample there are tens of thousands of clones, with around nine tenths seen only once. Of the sample, roughly 8.7% falls within the top ten clones. Sample: peripheral blood. Receptors originate from a woman aged 65 to 85 with acute or convalescent COVID-19.

V is TRBV5-1 and J is TRBJ2-3; 9 bases map to TRBD1. Germline V gene sequence: CDR1 SGHRS, CDR2 YFSETQ. V was pared by 5 bases and J by 2 bases, with 6 bases of the junction left unmatched. The CDR3 is 15 residues long. DNA for the CDR3: TGCGCCAGCAGGACGGACAGGGGTTTCACAGATACGCAGTATTTT. Protein product: CASRTDRGFTDTQYF.

This chain joins TRBV14 and TRBJ2-3, with TRBD2 as a possible D gene (5 bases). Per germline, CDR1 SGHDN and CDR2 FVKESK. The CDR3 has 19 amino acids. Trimming cost V 4 bases and J 2 bases, with 25 bases left between them. CDR3 in amino acids: CASSRMTKRVPYTTDTQYF. CDR3 DNA sequence: TGTGCCAGCAGCCGCATGACTAAGAGAGTACCGTATACCACAGATACGCAGTATTTT. Looking up the rest from reference TRBV14 and TRBJ2-3 gives the full variable domain: EAGVTQFPSHSVIEKGQTVTLRCDPISGHDNLYWYRRVMGKEIKFLLHFVKESKQDESGMPNNRFLAERTGGTYSTLKVQPAELEDSGVYFCASSRMTKRVPYTTDTQYFGPGTRLTVL.

The rearrangement links TRBV19 to TRBJ2-2; 8 positions match TRBD1. The CDR3 spans 16 residues. V trimming: 4 bases; J trimming: 0 bases; junction bases outside the gene matches: 4. Germline CDR1 is LNHDA and CDR2 is SQIVND (reference sequence). CDR3 protein: CASSTRRGPNTGELFF. CDR3 DNA: TGTGCCAGTAGTACCCGCAGGGGGCCGAACACCGGGGAGCTGTTTTTT.

Here the CDR3 reads CASSPGQGAIFYGYTF. DNA of the CDR3: TGTGCCAGCAGCCCTGGACAGGGGGCAATTTTCTATGGCTACACCTTC. The rearrangement uses TRBV7-9 and TRBJ1-2; TRBD1 matches 11 bases. CDR1 and CDR2 from the germline V gene are SEHNR and FQNEAQ (reference sequence). Losses at the gene ends were 5 bases for V and 4 bases for J; bases not matched to a gene: 9. The CDR3 is 16 amino acids.

This clone was counted between two and nine times. The CDR3, as DNA: TGCAGTGCTAGTCAGACAGGGGCTAGCAATCAGCCCCAGCATTTT. Its protein product is CSASQTGASNQPQHF. V is TRBV20-1 and J is TRBJ1-5; 8 nucleotides match TRBD1. Unmatched junction bases numbered 4, after V lost 3 bases and J lost 0 bases. Germline CDR1 is DFQATT and CDR2 is SNEGSKA (reference sequence). The CDR3 runs 15 residues.

CDR3 loop: CASSQEPTPVVTQYF. CDR3 DNA: TGTGCCAGCAGCCAAGAACCCACTCCCGTGGTCACCCAGTACTTC. The genes are TRBV3-1 (or the pseudogene TRBV3-2) and TRBJ2-5; D ambiguous. The CDR3 is 15 amino acids. Trimming removed 0 bases at V and 8 bases at J, with 16 bases between. The germline V gene encodes CDR1 LGHDT and CDR2 YNNKEL (reference sequence).

The CDR3 bases are TGTGCCAGCAGCCCAACAACTAATGAAAAACTGTTTTTT. Amino acid sequence: CASSPTTNEKLFF. V is TRBV28 and J is TRBJ1-4, with D unclear. The CDR3 is 13 amino acids. The V and J ends lost 6 bases and 0 bases respectively, with 5 bases between them. In germline, CDR1 is MDHEN, CDR2 SYDVKM.

The J gene is TRBJ1-1, the V gene TRBV20-1; 7 bases are shared with TRBD1. The trim removed 3 bases at V and 6 bases at J, leaving 16 bases unmatched. CDR1 is DFQATT, CDR2 SNEGSKA, per germline (reference sequence). The CDR3 runs 16 residues. CDR3 sequence reads: CSASDFGATGAAEAFF. The DNA for the CDR3 is TGCAGTGCTAGTGATTTTGGTGCTACAGGGGCTGCTGAAGCTTTCTTT.

This clone was recorded a few times. V usage is TRBV19 and J usage is TRBJ2-7; perhaps TRBD2 as D (5 bases). Trimming took 7 bases from V and 1 from J, leaving 11 bases between them. Germline CDR1 LNHDA, CDR2 SQIVND (reference sequence). The CDR3 has 13 residues. In DNA, the CDR3 is TGTGCCAGTAAGGATCCGGGGTCCTACGAGCAGTACTTC. The encoded protein is CASKDPGSYEQYF.

V and J are TRBV4-1 and TRBJ2-7; 14 positions agree with TRBD2. Per germline, CDR1 MGHRA and CDR2 YSYEKL. The V segment lost 1 base and the J segment 2 bases; nucleotides outside the gene matches: 1. The CDR3 has 16 amino acids. CDR3: CASSQGGLAGAYEQYF. CDR3 coding DNA: TGCGCCAGCAGCCAAGGGGGACTAGCGGGAGCCTACGAGCAGTACTTC.